This T cell receptor beta chain was profiled in a study of neurological immune-mediated disorders. Whole-study findings and limits: Healthy controls had more TCR clonal expansion than multiple sclerosis, which showed the least, whereas HTLV-1-associated myelopathy showed the most.

At least ten counts were recorded for this clonotype. The antigen is unknown. In germline, CDR1 is DFQATT, CDR2 SNEGSKA (reference sequence). The CDR3 is made up of 14 amino acids. Trimming removed 2 bases from V and 1 base from J, with 8 bases in between. TCRdb re-called the 5' RACE reads with MiXCR, one entry per CDR3 protein. This sample has tens of thousands of distinct CDR3 sequences, with less than 20% found just once. As for time point: technical triplicate 3. The receptor was derived from a female donor with HTLV-1-associated myelopathy (HAM/TSP). The chain employs TRBV20-1 and TRBJ2-2; D ambiguous. Sequences were obtained from CD4+ T cells from blood. CDR3: CSARPDLNTGELFF. Here the CDR3 DNA reads TGCAGTGCTAGACCCGATTTGAACACCGGGGAGCTGTTTTTT.